This T cell receptor beta chain was found in a study of tumor and adjacent non-tumor tissue in lung cancer. No cell sorting was done before RNA was extracted from the tissue. TCRbeta libraries were built with three rounds of nested PCR, modified from ARM-PCR. One entry per CDR3 protein, called by TCRdb with MiXCR from the multiplex PCR reads. The sample records around 79,000 distinct CDR3 sequences, approximately 77% being singletons. The table lists this clonotype with a few counts. An end of the junction differs from the germline gene, which may be a read error. CDR1 and CDR2 from the germline V gene are SGHAT and FQDESV (reference sequence). The CDR3 has 15 residues.

The receptor comes from a woman aged 40 to 55 with non-small cell lung cancer. The specimen was lung tumor tissue. The chain recombines TRBV11-1 with TRBJ2-1; 9 bases map to TRBD2. This CDR3 is CASSHLGLAGDEQFF. CDR3 in DNA: TGTGCCAGCAGCCACTTGGGACTAGCTGGGGATGAGCAATTCTTC.